This TCR beta chain came from a study of early T cells in non-severe SARS-CoV-2 infection (dated by TCRdb to about 2021). Study-level background: Bulk RNA from unsorted whole blood was used for TCR sequencing, so alpha and beta chains could not be paired. Results the study describes overall, beyond this receptor: VDJdb matching was skewed toward anti-spike CD8 responses and likely underestimated virus-specific expansions, missing private and CD4 specificities.

Set within a cohort of healthcare workers in London, UK, this nested case-control study involved weekly PCR testing of nasopharyngeal swabs along with blood sampling. Between 23 and 31 March 2020, the week of the UK lockdown, healthcare workers were enrolled and then followed up weekly for as long as 16 weeks. This clonotype was seen more than once but under ten times. Its cognate antigen has yet to be identified. No much larger clone is present one base from it, and per-base qualities are unavailable. Libraries were built with 5' RACE. Sequencing instrument: NextSeq 500. Unique molecular identifiers were attached to individual cDNA molecules in the TCR library protocol so that sequencing error and PCR bias could be corrected. Both TCR alpha and beta chains were sequenced, and tight co-correlation was observed between alpha and beta sequence abundances in each sample. The paper's data handling went like this. Decombinator V4 was used to perform V gene, J gene and CDR3 annotation of TCR sequences. TCRs were defined as expanded if a significant change between any two time points was detected under a Poisson model with p below 0.0001. TCR abundances were normalised to the total number of TCRs sequenced per sample and were expressed as counts per million. MAIT TCRs were defined by TRAV1-2 paired with TRAJ12, TRAJ20 or TRAJ33, and iNKT TCRs by TRAV10 paired with TRAJ18. A search of VDJdb, accessed on 1 November 2021, was run for TCRs annotated to CMV, EBV and SARS-CoV-2, with TCRs annotated for multiple antigens excluded. TCRdb reprocessed the public reads (quality trimming at Q25 with fastp, clone calling with MiXCR) and kept in-frame beta chains. Rows are combined by CDR3 protein, so each entry shows the most common genes and DNA. None of the V and J calls come from the authors' own analysis; TCRdb made them. The sample yields 45,000 to 65,000 distinct CDR3 sequences; about 9.1% were counted once. The ten largest clones capture approximately 4% of the sample.

Cut back by 6 bases and 6 bases, the V and J ends lie 13 bases apart. The germline V gene sets CDR1 to SGHVS and CDR2 to FNYEAQ. The CDR3 contains 13 residues, cysteine and phenylalanine counted. The CDR3 DNA has 39 bases and is translated from base 1. The sequencing input was whole blood. This TCR came from an adult who was a healthcare worker with PCR-confirmed SARS-CoV-2 infection or an uninfected control (not recorded which). The receptor chain draws on TRBV7-6 and TRBJ2-3, with the D gene not confidently named. The DNA reads TGTGCCAGCAGTCCCCTCCTTCTTGATACGCAGTATTTT. Its translation reads: CASSPLLLDTQYF.